This entry lists 2 T cell receptor beta chains sequenced from one sample in a study of T-cell memory formation after mild COVID-19 (dated by TCRdb to the early 2020s). Library creation used 5' RACE. Data came from an Illumina NovaSeq 6000. The public sequencing data were trimmed at Q25 with fastp and processed into clonotypes with MiXCR by TCRdb, which kept only in-frame beta chains. Each CDR3 protein appears once, grouped with its most common genes and DNA. The sample includes some 180,000 distinct CDR3 sequences, with roughly 18% observed a single time. 3% to 4.5% of the sample goes to the ten largest clones. Sequencing was done on a sample of PBMCs or a T cell subset sorted from them (not recorded which). These receptors were collected from a man aged 18 to 30 who had mild COVID-19 (a few samples of this study predate the infection). The sample titles of this study are shuffled in the database, so cell type and time point are left out; the donor was told from shared clones.

V is TRBV9 and J is TRBJ2-1; 8 positions match TRBD2. The CDR3 is 15 residues long. Germline V CDR1 and CDR2: SGDLS, YYNGEE. Losses at the gene ends were 2 bases for V and 0 bases for J; bases not matched to a gene: 1. In nucleotides, the CDR3 is TGTGCCAGCAGCGTTAGCGGGAACTCCTACAATGAGCAGTTCTTC. It encodes CASSVSGNSYNEQFF.

CDR3 amino acids: CASSHRDNSYEQYF. CDR3 coding DNA: TGCGCCAGCAGCCACCGGGACAACTCCTACGAGCAGTACTTC. This sequence joins TRBV5-1 and TRBJ2-7, with D possibly being TRBD1 (6 bases). The CDR3 sequence is 14 residues long. Germline V lookup: CDR1 SGHRS, CDR2 YFSETQ. V lost 4 bases and J lost 0, with 11 bases in between.